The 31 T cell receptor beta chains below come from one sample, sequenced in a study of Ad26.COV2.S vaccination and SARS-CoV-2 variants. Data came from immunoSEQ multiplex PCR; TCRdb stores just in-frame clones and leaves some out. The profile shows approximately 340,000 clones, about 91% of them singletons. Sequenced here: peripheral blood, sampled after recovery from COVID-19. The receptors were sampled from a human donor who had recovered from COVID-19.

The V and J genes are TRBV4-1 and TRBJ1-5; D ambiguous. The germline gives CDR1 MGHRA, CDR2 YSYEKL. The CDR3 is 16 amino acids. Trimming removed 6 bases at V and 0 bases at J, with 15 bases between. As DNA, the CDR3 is TGCGCCAGCAGTCTTCAGCCAGGATTTAGCAATCAGCCCCAGCATTTT. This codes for CASSLQPGFSNQPQHF.

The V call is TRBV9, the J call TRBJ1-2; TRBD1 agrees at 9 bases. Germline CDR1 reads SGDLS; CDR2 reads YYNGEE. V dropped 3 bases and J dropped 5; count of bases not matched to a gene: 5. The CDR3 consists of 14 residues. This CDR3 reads CASSGGTGWYGYTF. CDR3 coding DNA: TGTGCCAGCAGCGGTGGGACAGGGTGGTATGGCTACACCTTC.

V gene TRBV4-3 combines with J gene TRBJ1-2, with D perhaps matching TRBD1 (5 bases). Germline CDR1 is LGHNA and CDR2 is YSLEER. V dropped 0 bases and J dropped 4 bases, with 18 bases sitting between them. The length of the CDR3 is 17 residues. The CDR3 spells CASSQDDSLEPGYGYTF. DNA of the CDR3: TGCGCCAGCAGCCAAGATGACAGCCTCGAGCCGGGCTATGGCTACACCTTC.

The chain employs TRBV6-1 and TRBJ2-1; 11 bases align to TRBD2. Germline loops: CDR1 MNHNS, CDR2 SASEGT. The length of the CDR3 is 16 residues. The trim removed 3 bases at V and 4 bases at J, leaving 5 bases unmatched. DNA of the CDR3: TGTGCCAGCAGTGATACTAGCGGGGGAGTGTACAATGAGCAGTTCTTC. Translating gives CASSDTSGGVYNEQFF.

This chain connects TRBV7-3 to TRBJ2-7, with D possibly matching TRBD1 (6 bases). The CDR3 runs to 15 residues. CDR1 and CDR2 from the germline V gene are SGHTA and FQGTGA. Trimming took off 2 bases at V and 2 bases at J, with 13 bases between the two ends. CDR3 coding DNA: TGTGCCAGCAGCTTAGGGGGCCCAGGTCCCTACGAGCAGTACTTC. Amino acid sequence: CASSLGGPGPYEQYF.

CDR3 sequence: CASSQALGNTGELFF. The DNA of the CDR3 is TGTGCCAGCAGCCAAGCCTTGGGGAACACCGGGGAGCTGTTTTTT. V usage is TRBV3-1 (or the pseudogene TRBV3-2) and J usage is TRBJ2-2; the D is unclear. V lost 1 base, J lost 1 base, and 7 bases lay in between. Germline V gene lookup returns CDR1 LGHDT and CDR2 YNNKEL (reference sequence). This CDR3 has 15 amino acids.

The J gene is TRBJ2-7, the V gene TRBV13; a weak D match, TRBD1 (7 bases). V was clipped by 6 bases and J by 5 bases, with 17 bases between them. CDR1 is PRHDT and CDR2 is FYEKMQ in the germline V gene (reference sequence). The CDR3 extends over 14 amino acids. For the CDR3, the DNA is TGTGCCAGCAGTAGACAGGGCGGGGACGACGAGCAGTACTTC. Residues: CASSRQGGDDEQYF. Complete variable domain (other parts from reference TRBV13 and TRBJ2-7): AAGVIQSPRHLIKEKRETATLKCYPIPRHDTVYWYQQGPGQDPQFLISFYEKMQSDKGSIPDRFSAQQFSDYHSELNMSSLELGDSALYFCASSRQGGDDEQYFGPGTRLTVT.

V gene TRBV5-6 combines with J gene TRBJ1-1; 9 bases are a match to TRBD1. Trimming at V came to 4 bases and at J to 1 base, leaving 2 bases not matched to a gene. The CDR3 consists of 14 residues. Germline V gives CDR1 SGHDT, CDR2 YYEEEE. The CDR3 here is CASSTDRGNTEAFF. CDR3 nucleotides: TGTGCCAGCAGCACGGACAGGGGGAACACTGAAGCTTTCTTT.

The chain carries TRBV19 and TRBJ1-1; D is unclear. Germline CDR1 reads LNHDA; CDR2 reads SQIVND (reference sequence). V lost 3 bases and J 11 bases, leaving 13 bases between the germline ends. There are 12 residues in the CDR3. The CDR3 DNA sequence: TGTGCCAGTAGTATTACGAGGTCTTACGCTTTCTTT. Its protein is CASSITRSYAFF.

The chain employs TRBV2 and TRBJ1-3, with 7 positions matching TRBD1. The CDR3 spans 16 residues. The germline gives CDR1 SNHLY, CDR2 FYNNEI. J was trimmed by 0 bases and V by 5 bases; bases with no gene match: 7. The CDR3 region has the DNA TGTGCCAGCAGTAGACAGGGTTGGAGCTCTGGAAACACCATATATTTT. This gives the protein CASSRQGWSSGNTIYF.

The CDR3 DNA is TGCGCCAGCAGCTTCATAGGGGGAGATACGCAGTATTTT. Protein product: CASSFIGGDTQYF. The chain employs TRBV5-1 and TRBJ2-3; tentatively, D is TRBD1 (6 bases). The CDR3 runs to 13 residues. The V end lost 2 bases, the J end lost 5 bases, and 9 bases lay between the germline ends. Germline V lookup: CDR1 SGHRS, CDR2 YFSETQ.

Here the CDR3 DNA reads TGTGCCAGCACCCGACAACAGGGCTATGGCTACACCTTC. This sequence encodes CASTRQQGYGYTF. The chain combines TRBV14 with TRBJ1-2; D is perhaps TRBD1 (6 bases). Germline V CDR1 and CDR2: SGHDN, FVKESK. There are 13 residues in the CDR3. The V and J ends lost 7 bases and 4 bases respectively, with 13 bases between them.

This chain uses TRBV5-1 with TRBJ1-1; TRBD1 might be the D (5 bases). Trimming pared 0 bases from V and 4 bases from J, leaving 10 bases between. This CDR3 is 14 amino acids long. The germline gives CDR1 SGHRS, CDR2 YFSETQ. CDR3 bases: TGCGCCAGCAGCTTGGAGGGGCGACCCACTGAAGCTTTCTTT. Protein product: CASSLEGRPTEAFF.

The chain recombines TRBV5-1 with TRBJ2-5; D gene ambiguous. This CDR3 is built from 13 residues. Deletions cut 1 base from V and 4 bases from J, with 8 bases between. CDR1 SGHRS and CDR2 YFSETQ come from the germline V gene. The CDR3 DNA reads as TGCGCCAGCAGCTTGTCCCTGCCAGAGACCCAGTACTTC. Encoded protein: CASSLSLPETQYF.

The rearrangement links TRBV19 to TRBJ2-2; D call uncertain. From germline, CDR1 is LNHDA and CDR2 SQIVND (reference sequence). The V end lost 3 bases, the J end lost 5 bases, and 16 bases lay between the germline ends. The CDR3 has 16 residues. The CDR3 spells CASSISVLGRTGELFF. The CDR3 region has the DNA TGTGCCAGTAGTATTTCCGTCCTGGGAAGAACCGGGGAGCTGTTTTTT.

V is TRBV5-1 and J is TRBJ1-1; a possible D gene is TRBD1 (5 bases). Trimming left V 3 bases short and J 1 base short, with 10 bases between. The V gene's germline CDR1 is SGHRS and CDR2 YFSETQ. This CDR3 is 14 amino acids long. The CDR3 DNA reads TGCGCCAGCAGCTCGGTCGGGGGGAACACTGAAGCTTTCTTT. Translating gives CASSSVGGNTEAFF.

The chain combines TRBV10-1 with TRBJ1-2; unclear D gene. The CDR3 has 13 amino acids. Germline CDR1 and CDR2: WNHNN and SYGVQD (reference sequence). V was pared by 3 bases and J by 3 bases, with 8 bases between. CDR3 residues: CASSDGRHYGYTF. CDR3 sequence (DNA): TGCGCCAGCAGTGATGGTCGGCACTATGGCTACACCTTC.

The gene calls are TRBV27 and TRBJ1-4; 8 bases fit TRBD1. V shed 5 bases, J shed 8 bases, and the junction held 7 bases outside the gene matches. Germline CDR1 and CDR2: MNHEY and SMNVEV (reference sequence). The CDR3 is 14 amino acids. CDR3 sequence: CASSPRGLGEKLFF. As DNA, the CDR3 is TGTGCCAGCAGTCCCAGGGGGCTAGGGGAAAAACTGTTTTTT.

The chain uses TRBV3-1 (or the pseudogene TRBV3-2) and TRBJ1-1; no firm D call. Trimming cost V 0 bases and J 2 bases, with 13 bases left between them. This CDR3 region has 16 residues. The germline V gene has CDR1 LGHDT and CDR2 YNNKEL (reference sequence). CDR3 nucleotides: TGTGCCAGCAGCCAAGAAGTTGGTACAGCTAACACTGAAGCTTTCTTT. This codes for CASSQEVGTANTEAFF.

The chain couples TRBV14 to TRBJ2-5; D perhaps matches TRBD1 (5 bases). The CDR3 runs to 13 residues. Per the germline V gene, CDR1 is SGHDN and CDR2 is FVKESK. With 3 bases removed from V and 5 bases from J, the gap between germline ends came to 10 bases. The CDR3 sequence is CASSQAGRETQYF. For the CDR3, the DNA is TGTGCCAGCAGCCAGGCAGGGCGGGAGACCCAGTACTTC.

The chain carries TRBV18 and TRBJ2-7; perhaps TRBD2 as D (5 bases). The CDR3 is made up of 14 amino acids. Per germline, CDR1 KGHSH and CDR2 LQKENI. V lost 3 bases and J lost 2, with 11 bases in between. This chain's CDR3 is CASSPRALAYEQYF. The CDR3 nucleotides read TGTGCCAGCTCACCGAGGGCCCTAGCCTACGAGCAGTACTTC.

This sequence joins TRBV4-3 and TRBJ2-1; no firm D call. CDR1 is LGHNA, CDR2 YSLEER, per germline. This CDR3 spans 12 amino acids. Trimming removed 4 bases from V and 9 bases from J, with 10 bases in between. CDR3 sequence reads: CASSLGPGEQFF. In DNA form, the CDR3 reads TGCGCCAGCAGCCTAGGCCCCGGTGAGCAGTTCTTC.

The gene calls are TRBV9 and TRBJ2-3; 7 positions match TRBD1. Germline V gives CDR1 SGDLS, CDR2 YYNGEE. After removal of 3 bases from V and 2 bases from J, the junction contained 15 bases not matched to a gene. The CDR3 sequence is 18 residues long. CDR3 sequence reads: CASSASGGVTSHTDTQYF. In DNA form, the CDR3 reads TGTGCCAGCAGCGCGTCAGGGGGAGTAACGTCTCACACAGATACGCAGTATTTT.

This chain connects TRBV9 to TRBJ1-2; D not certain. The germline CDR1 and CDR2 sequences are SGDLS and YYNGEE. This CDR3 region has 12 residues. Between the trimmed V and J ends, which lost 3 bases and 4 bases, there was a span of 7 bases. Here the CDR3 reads CASSAGIYGYTF. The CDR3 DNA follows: TGTGCCAGCAGCGCGGGGATCTATGGCTACACCTTC. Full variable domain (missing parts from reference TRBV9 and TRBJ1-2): DSGVTQTPKHLITATGQRVTLRCSPRSGDLSVYWYQQSLDQGLQFLIQYYNGEERAKGNILERFSAQQFPDLHSELNLSSLELGDSALYFCASSAGIYGYTFGSGTRLTVV.

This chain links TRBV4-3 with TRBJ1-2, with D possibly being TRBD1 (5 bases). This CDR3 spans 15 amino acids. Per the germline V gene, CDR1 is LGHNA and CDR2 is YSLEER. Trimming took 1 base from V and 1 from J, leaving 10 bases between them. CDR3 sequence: CASSQGGEINYGYTF. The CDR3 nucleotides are TGCGCCAGCAGCCAAGGGGGGGAGATTAACTATGGCTACACCTTC.

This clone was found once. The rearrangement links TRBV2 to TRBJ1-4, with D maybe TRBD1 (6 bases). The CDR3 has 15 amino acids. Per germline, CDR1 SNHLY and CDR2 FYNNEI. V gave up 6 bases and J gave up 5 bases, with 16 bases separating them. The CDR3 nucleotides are TGTGCCAGCAGCCGAGGCGGGGGGCCCAATGAAAAACTGTTTTTT. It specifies CASSRGGGPNEKLFF.

CDR3 DNA sequence: TGTGCCAGCAGCGCCAGACGGGGTGAGCAGTTCTTC. Translating gives CASSARRGEQFF. The chain recombines TRBV11-1 with TRBJ2-1, with D perhaps TRBD2 (5 bases). The CDR3 has 12 residues. Trimming stripped 5 bases from V and 9 bases from J, with 11 bases between. From germline, CDR1 is SGHAT and CDR2 FQDESV (reference sequence). Full variable domain (remainder filled in from reference TRBV11-1 and TRBJ2-1): EAEVAQSPRYKITEKSQAVAFWCDPISGHATLYWYRQILGQGPELLVQFQDESVVDDSQLPKDRFSAERLKGVDSTLKIQPAELGDSAMYLCASSARRGEQFFGPGTRLTVL.

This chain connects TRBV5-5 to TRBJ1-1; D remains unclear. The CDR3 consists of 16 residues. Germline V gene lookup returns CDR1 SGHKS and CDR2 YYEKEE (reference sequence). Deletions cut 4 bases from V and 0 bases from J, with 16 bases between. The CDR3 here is CASSPFKRGLNTEAFF. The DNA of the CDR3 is TGTGCCAGCAGCCCGTTCAAACGGGGATTGAACACTGAAGCTTTCTTT.

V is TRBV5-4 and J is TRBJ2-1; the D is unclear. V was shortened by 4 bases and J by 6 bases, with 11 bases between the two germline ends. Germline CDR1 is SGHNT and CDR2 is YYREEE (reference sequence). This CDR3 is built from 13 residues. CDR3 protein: CASSLNKFNEQFF. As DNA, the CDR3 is TGTGCCAGCAGCCTTAACAAATTCAATGAGCAGTTCTTC.

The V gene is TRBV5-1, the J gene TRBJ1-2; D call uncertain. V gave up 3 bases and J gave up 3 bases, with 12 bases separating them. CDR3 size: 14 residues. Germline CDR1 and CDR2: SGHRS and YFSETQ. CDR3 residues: CASSSWQPDYGYTF. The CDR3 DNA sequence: TGCGCCAGCAGCTCGTGGCAGCCCGACTATGGCTACACCTTC.

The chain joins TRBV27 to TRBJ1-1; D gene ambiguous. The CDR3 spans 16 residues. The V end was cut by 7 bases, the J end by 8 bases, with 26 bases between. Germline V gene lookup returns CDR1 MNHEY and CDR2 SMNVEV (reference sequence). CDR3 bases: TGTGCCAGCATGGAACGGAAAGACGGGTCAGGTGGAGAAGCTTTCTTT. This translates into CASMERKDGSGGEAFF.